Sequencing of this TCR beta chain was carried out in a study of T cells in Graves' hyperthyroidism and ophthalmopathy. Study results and caveats: A model of 13 V-J pairs discriminated ophthalmopathy from stable hyperthyroidism.

A remark on this clonotype: The target antigen is unknown. An end of the junction differs from the germline gene, which may be a read error.

Germline V lookup: CDR1 SGHAT, CDR2 FQNNGV. The CDR3 is made up of 12 amino acids. From RNA transcripts, TCR beta CDR3 regions were amplified. When the TCR CDR3 underwent first-round RT-PCR, the HTBI primer set was used. TCRdb used MiXCR to reprocess the multiplex PCR reads, holding one entry per CDR3 protein. The sample yields about 570,000 distinct CDR3 sequences, 35% to 55% seen once. The source is an adult woman with Graves' disease, either hyperthyroidism or ophthalmopathy (not recorded which). The rearrangement joins TRBV11-2 to TRBJ2-5; perhaps TRBD1 as D (6 bases). Sequencing used peripheral blood or thyroid tissue (not recorded which). This chain's CDR3 is CASSRDTEAQYF. The DNA of the CDR3 is TGTGCCAGCAGCAGGGACACAGAGGCCCAGTACTTC.